This T cell receptor (beta chain) was retrieved from a study of blood T cell repertoires in COVID-19. This clone was observed once. The CDR3 loop spans 16 amino acids. CDR1 MNHEY and CDR2 SVGAGI come from the germline V gene. With 0 bases removed from V and 3 bases from J, the gap between germline ends came to 14 bases. Per the original methods: Amplifying reference gene primers gave estimates of nucleated cell counts. The table came from immunoSEQ multiplex PCR; TCRdb's copy has only in-frame clones and leaves some out. V and J calls and clone size are given by that table; D and trimming were obtained from the DNA. The sample lists about 330,000 clones, about 84% occurring once.

Sequenced: peripheral blood. The rearrangement links TRBV6-5 to TRBJ1-2; perhaps TRBD1 as D (6 bases). This clonotype was sampled from a woman aged 45-59 years with acute or convalescent COVID-19. CDR3 coding DNA: TGTGCCAGCAGTTACTCGGGCAGGGGCGCTGACTATGGCTACACCTTC. Encoded protein: CASSYSGRGADYGYTF.